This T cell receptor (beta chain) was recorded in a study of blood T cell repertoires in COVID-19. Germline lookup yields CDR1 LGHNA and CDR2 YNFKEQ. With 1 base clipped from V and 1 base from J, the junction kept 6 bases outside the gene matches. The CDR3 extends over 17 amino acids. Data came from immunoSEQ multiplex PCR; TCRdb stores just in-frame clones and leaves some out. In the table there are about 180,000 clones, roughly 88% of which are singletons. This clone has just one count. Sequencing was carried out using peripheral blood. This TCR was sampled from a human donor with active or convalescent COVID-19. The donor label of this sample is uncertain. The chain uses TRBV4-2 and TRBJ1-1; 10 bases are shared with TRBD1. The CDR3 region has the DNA TGTGCCAGCAGCCAAGGACAGGGGGCTCTTGGGAACACTGAAGCTTTCTTT. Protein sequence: CASSQGQGALGNTEAFF.